This section outlines one T cell receptor beta chain sequence together with its context. This sample is drawn from a study of blood T cell repertoires in COVID-19. Study overall: Spain, Italy and the United States supplied samples that represented acute and convalescent COVID-19. T cells, B-cell-depleted T cells, or PBMCs provided the cDNA or gDNA that served as material.

The CDR3 is 17 amino acids. Trimming shortened V by 2 bases and J by 4 bases, and 21 bases separated the two germline ends. Germline V lookup: CDR1 LNHDA, CDR2 SQIVND (reference sequence). Per the original data handling: Amplification with reference gene primers provided the estimates of nucleated cell counts. Assay used: immunoSEQ multiplex PCR; TCRdb lists only in-frame clones, some missing. V and J calls and clone size are those listed in that table; D and trimming were worked out from the DNA. Of some 290,000 clones listed, about nine tenths are singletons. Seattle cases were enrolled at active infection and followed longitudinally.

V and J are TRBV19 and TRBJ2-7; no reliable D call. The material sequenced was peripheral blood. This receptor was identified in a woman aged 25 to 39 with COVID-19, enrolled during active disease. CDR3 amino acids: CASSILAPGLGLYEQYF. The CDR3 coding sequence is TGTGCCAGTAGTATACTTGCTCCAGGATTGGGTCTTTACGAGCAGTACTTC.